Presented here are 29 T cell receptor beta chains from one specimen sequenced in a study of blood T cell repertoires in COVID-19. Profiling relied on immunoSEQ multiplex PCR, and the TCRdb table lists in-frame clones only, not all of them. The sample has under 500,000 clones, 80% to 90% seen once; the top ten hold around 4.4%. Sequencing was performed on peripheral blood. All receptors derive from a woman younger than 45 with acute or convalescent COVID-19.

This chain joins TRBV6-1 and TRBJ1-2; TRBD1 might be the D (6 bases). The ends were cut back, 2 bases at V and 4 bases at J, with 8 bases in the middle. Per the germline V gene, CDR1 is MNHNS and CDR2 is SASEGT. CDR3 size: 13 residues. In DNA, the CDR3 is TGTGCCAGCAGTGAAAGACAGGTCTATGGCTACACCTTC. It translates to CASSERQVYGYTF.

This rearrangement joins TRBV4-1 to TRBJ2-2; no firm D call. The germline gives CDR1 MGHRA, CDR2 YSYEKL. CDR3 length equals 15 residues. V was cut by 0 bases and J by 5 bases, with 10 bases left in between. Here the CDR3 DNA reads TGCGCCAGCAGCCAAGATTTAACATCGACCGGGGAGCTGTTTTTT. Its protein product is CASSQDLTSTGELFF.

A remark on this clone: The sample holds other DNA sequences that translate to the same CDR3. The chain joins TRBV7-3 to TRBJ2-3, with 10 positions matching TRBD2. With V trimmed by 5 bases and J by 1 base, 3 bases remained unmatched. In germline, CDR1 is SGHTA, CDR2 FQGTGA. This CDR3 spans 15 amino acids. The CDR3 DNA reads TGTGCCAGCAGCGCTAGCGGGGGACGCACAGATACGCAGTATTTT. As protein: CASSASGGRTDTQYF.

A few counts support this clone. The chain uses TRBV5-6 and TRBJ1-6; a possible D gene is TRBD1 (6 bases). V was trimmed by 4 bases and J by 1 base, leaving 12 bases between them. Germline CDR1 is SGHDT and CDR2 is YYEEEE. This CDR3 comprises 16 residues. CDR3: CASSRRGQSYNSPLHF. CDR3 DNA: TGTGCCAGCAGCCGCCGTGGACAGTCCTATAATTCACCCCTCCACTTT. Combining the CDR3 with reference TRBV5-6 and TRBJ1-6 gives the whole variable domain DAGVTQSPTHLIKTRGQQVTLRCSPKSGHDTVSWYQQALGQGPQFIFQYYEEEERQRGNFPDRFSGHQFPNYSSELNVNALLLGDSALYLCASSRRGQSYNSPLHFGNGTRLTVT.

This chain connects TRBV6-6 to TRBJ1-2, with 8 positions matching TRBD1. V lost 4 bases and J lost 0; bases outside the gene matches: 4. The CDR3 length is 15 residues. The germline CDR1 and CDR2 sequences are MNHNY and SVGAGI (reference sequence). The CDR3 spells CASSLDREANYGYTF. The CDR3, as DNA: TGTGCCAGCAGTTTGGACAGGGAAGCTAACTATGGCTACACCTTC.

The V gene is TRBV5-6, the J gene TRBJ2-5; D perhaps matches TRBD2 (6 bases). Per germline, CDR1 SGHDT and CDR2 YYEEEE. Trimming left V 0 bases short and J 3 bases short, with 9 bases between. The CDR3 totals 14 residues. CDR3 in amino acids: CASSLGTIKETQYF. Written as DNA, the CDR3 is TGTGCCAGCAGCTTGGGGACTATAAAAGAGACCCAGTACTTC.

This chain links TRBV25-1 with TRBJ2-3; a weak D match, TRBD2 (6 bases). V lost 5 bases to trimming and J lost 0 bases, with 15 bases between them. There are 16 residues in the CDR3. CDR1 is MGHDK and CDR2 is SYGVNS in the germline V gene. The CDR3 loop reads CASSPGGIFSTDTQYF. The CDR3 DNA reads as TGTGCCAGCAGTCCCGGCGGGATTTTCAGCACAGATACGCAGTATTTT.

DNA for the CDR3: TGCGCCAGCAGGACTAGCGGGGGGGCTTATTCGAATGAGCAGTTCTTC. This gives the protein CASRTSGGAYSNEQFF. This chain uses TRBV4-1 with TRBJ2-1; 14 positions agree with TRBD2. This CDR3 is built from 16 residues. Germline V gene sequence: CDR1 MGHRA, CDR2 YSYEKL. V lost 6 bases, J lost 7 bases, and 8 bases stayed unmatched.

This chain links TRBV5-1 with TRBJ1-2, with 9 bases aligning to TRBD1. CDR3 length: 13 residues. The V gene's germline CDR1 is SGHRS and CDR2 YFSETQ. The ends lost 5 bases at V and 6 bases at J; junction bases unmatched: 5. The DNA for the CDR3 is TGCGCCAGCAGAACAGGGGGCAGGGATGGCTACACCTTC. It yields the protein CASRTGGRDGYTF.

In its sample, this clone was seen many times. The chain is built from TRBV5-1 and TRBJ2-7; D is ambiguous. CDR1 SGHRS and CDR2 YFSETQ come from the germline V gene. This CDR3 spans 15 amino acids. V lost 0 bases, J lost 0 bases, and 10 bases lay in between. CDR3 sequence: CASSLDRGSSYEQYF. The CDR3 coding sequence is TGCGCCAGCAGCTTGGATCGAGGAAGCTCCTACGAGCAGTACTTC.

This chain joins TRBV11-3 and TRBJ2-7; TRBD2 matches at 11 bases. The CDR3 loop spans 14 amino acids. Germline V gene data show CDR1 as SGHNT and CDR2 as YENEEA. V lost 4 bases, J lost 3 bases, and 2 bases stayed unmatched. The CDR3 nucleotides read TGTGCCAGCAGCTCCGGGACTAGCGGCTACGAGCAGTACTTC. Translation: CASSSGTSGYEQYF. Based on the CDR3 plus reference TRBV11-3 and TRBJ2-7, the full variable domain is EAGVVQSPRYKIIEKKQPVAFWCNPISGHNTLYWYLQNLGQGPELLIRYENEEAVDDSQLPKDRFSAERLKGVDSTLKIQPAELGDSAVYLCASSSGTSGYEQYFGPGTRLTVT.

The CDR3 bases are TGTGCCAGCAGCCAAGAACGTCCGGGACTCACCGAAGATACGCAGTATTTT. Protein product: CASSQERPGLTEDTQYF. J is TRBJ2-3 and V is TRBV3-1 (or the pseudogene TRBV3-2); weak D call: TRBD2 (6 bases). This CDR3 comprises 17 residues. In germline, CDR1 is LGHDT, CDR2 YNNKEL (reference sequence). V dropped 0 bases and J dropped 5 bases, with 18 bases sitting between them.

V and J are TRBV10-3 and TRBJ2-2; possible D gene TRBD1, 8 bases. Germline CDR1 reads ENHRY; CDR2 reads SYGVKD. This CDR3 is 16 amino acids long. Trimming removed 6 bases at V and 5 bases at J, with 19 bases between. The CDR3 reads CAISPNTGGVTGELFF. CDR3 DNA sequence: TGTGCCATCAGCCCAAATACAGGGGGGGTAACCGGGGAGCTGTTTTTT.

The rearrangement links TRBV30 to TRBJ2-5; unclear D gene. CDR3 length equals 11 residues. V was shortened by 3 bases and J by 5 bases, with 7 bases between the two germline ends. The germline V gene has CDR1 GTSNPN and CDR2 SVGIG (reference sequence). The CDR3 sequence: CAWRRRETQYF. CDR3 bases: TGTGCCTGGAGGCGCCGGGAGACCCAGTACTTC.

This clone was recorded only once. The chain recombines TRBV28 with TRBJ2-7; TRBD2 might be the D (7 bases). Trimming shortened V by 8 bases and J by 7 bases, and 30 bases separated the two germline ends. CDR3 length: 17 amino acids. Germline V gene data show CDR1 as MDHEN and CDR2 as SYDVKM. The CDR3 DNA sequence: TGTGCCAGCGCAATCGGGGGCACAAGCGGGGTTCGGAGGGAGCAGTACTTC. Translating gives CASAIGGTSGVRREQYF.

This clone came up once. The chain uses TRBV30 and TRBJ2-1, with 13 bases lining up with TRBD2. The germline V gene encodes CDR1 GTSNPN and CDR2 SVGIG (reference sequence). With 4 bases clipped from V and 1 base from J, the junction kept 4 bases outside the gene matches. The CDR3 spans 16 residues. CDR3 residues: CAWTKLAGGSYNEQFF. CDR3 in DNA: TGTGCCTGGACCAAACTAGCGGGGGGGTCCTACAATGAGCAGTTCTTC.

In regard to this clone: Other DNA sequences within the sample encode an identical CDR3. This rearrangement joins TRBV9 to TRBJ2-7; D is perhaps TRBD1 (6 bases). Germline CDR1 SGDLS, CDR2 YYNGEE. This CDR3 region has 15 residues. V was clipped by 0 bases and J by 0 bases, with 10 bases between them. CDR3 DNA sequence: TGTGCCAGCAGCGTAGGGGCAGGGGTCTCCTACGAGCAGTACTTC. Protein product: CASSVGAGVSYEQYF. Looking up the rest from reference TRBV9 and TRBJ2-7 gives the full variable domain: DSGVTQTPKHLITATGQRVTLRCSPRSGDLSVYWYQQSLDQGLQFLIQYYNGEERAKGNILERFSAQQFPDLHSELNLSSLELGDSALYFCASSVGAGVSYEQYFGPGTRLTVT.

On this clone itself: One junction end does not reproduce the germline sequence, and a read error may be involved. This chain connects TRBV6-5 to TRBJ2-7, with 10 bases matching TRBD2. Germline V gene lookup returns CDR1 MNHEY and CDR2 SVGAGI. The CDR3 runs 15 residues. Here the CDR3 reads CASRSSGGAPYQQYF. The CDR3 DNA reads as TGTGCCAGCAGATCCAGCGGGGGGGCCCCCTACCAGCAGTACTTC.

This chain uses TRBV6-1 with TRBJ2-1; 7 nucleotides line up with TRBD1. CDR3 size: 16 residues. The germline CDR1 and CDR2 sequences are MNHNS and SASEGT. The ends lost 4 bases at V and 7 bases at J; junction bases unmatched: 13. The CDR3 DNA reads TGTGCCAGCAGTGGAGGACAGGACCTTATAGGAAATGAGCAGTTCTTC. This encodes CASSGGQDLIGNEQFF.

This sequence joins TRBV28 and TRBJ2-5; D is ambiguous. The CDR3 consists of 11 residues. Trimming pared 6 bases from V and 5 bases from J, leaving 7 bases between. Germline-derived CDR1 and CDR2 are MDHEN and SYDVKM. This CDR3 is CASRYGETQYF. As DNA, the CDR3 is TGTGCCAGCAGATACGGGGAGACCCAGTACTTC.

CDR3 region: CATQSGQGDTEAFF. In nucleotides, the CDR3 is TGTGCCACTCAGAGTGGGCAGGGGGACACTGAAGCTTTCTTT. The chain couples TRBV24-1 to TRBJ1-1; 7 nucleotides align to TRBD1. The CDR3 is made up of 14 amino acids. With V trimmed by 10 bases and J by 3 bases, 10 bases remained unmatched. Germline CDR1 reads KGHDR; CDR2 reads SFDVKD.

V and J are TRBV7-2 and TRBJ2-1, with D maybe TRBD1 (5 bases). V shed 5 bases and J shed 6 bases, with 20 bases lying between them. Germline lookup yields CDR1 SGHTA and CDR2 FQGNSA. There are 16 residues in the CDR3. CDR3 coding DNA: TGTGCCAGCAGCCAGGGCGGAGCTTATGTCGCCAATGAGCAGTTCTTC. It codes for CASSQGGAYVANEQFF.

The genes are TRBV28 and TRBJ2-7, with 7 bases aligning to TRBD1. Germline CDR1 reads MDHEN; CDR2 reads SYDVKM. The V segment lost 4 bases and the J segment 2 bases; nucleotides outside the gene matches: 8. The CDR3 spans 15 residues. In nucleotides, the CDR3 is TGTGCCAGCAGTTCCTCGACAGGGTCCCCCTACGAGCAGTACTTC. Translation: CASSSSTGSPYEQYF. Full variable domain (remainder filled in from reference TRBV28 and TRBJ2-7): DVKVTQSSRYLVKRTGEKVFLECVQDMDHENMFWYRQDPGLGLRLIYFSYDVKMKEKGDIPEGYSVSREKKERFSLILESASTNQTSMYLCASSSSTGSPYEQYFGPGTRLTVT.

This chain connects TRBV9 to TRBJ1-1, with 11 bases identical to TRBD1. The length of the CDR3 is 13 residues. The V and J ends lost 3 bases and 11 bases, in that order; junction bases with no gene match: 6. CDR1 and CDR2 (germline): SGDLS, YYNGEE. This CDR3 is CASSESGQGEAFF. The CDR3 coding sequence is TGTGCCAGCAGCGAGTCGGGACAGGGGGAGGCTTTCTTT. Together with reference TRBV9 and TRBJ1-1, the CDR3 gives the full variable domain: DSGVTQTPKHLITATGQRVTLRCSPRSGDLSVYWYQQSLDQGLQFLIQYYNGEERAKGNILERFSAQQFPDLHSELNLSSLELGDSALYFCASSESGQGEAFFGQGTRLTVV.

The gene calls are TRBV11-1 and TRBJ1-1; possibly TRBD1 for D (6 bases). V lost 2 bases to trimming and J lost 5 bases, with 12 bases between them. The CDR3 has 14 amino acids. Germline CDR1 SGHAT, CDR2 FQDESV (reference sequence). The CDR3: CASSLRGARTEAFF. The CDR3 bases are TGTGCCAGCAGCTTACGGGGGGCGCGGACTGAAGCTTTCTTT.

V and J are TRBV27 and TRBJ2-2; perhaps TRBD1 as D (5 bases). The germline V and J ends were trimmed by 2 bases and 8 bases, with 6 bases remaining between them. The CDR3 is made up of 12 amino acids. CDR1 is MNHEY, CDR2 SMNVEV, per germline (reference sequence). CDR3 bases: TGTGCCAGCAGTTTACCAGGGGGGGAGCTGTTTTTT. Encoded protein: CASSLPGGELFF.

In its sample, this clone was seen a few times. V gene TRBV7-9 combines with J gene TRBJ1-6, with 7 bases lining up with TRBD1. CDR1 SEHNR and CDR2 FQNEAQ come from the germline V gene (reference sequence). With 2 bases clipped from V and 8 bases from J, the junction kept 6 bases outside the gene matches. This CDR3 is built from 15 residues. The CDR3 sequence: CASSLTGVLDSPLHF. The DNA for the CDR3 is TGTGCCAGCAGCTTAACAGGGGTACTGGATTCACCCCTCCACTTT.

Here the CDR3 DNA reads TGTGCCAGCAGCTTTATCAACCCCGGGACAGTTACAGATACGCAGTATTTT. As protein: CASSFINPGTVTDTQYF. The chain joins TRBV7-9 to TRBJ2-3; 7 positions match TRBD1. Germline V CDR1 and CDR2: SEHNR, FQNEAQ (reference sequence). V lost 3 bases to trimming and J lost 3 bases; unmatched junction nucleotides: 12. The CDR3 runs 17 residues.

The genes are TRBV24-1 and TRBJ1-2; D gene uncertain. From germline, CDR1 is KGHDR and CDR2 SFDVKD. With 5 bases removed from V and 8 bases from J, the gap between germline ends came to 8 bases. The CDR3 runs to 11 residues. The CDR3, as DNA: TGTGCCACCAGTGGACCGGGGGGCTACACCTTC. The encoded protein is CATSGPGGYTF.